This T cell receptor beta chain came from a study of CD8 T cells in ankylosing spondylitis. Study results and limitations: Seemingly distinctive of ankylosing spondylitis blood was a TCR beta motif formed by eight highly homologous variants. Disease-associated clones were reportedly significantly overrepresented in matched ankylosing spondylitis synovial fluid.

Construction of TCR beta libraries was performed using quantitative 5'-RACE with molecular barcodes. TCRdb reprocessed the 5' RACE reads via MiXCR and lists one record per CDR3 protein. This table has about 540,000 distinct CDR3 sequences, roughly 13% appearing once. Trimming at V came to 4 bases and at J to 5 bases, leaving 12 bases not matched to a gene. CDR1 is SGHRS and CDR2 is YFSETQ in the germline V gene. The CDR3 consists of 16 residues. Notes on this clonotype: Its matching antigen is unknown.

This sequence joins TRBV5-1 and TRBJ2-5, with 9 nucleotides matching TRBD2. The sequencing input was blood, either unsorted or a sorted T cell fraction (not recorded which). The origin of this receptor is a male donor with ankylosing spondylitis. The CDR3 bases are TGCGCCAGCAGCCCGGCGCCTAGCGGGGAGGGGGAGACCCAGTACTTC. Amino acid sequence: CASSPAPSGEGETQYF. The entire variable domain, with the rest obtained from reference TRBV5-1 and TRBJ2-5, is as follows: KAGVTQTPRYLIKTRGQQVTLSCSPISGHRSVSWYQQTPGQGLQFLFEYFSETQRNKGNFPGRFSGRQFSNSRSEMNVSTLELGDSALYLCASSPAPSGEGETQYFGPGTRLLVL.